The T cell receptor (beta chain) described here comes from a study of blood T cell repertoires in COVID-19. In the study overall: The United States, Italy and Spain were the sources of the acute and convalescent COVID-19 samples. T cells, B-cell-depleted T cells, or PBMCs supplied cDNA or gDNA.

This clone was seen a single time. V was pared by 6 bases and J by 2 bases, with 11 bases between. Looked up from germline, CDR1 is SNHLY and CDR2 is FYNNEI. This CDR3 is built from 14 residues. Source study methods: The authors estimated nucleated cell counts from reference gene primer amplification. Sequenced by immunoSEQ multiplex PCR; TCRdb stores in-frame clones only, minus some. That table is the source of V, J and clone size, and D and trimming were worked out from the DNA. The sample has 130,000 or so clones; about 84% are singletons. The sample taken for sequencing was peripheral blood. The chain links TRBV2 to TRBJ1-3; TRBD1 might be the D (5 bases). This receptor was taken from a man in his 60s with acute or convalescent COVID-19. The CDR3 sequence is CASRGRGAGNTIYF. CDR3 bases: TGTGCCAGCAGGGGGCGGGGAGCTGGAAACACCATATATTTT. The full variable domain, its missing parts supplied by reference TRBV2 and TRBJ1-3, is EPEVTQTPSHQVTQMGQEVILRCVPISNHLYFYWYRQILGQKVEFLVSFYNNEISEKSEIFDDQFSVERPDGSNFTLKIRSTKLEDSAMYFCASRGRGAGNTIYFGEGSWLTVV.